The present entry profiles one TCR beta chain with its context. Only in-frame clones appear in the TCRdb table, and some are missing; sequencing was by immunoSEQ multiplex PCR. This sample has approximately 35,000 clones, with about 79% found just once. The sample originates from a study of blood T cell repertoires in COVID-19. Looking at the study overall: There were acute and convalescent COVID-19 samples, and they came from the United States, Italy and Spain. In each case, the material was cDNA or gDNA derived from T cells, B-cell-depleted T cells, or PBMCs.

This CDR3 contains 16 residues. In germline, CDR1 is SGHNT, CDR2 YYREEE (reference sequence). V lost 4 bases, J lost 5 bases, and 7 bases stayed unmatched. The sample was peripheral blood. The V and J genes are TRBV5-4 and TRBJ2-1; 12 bases line up with TRBD2. The receptor's source is a human donor in a cohort sampled during active COVID-19. CDR3 DNA sequence: TGTGCCAGCAGCATAAGACTAGCGGGGGCCAACAATGAGCAGTTCTTC. Its protein is CASSIRLAGANNEQFF.